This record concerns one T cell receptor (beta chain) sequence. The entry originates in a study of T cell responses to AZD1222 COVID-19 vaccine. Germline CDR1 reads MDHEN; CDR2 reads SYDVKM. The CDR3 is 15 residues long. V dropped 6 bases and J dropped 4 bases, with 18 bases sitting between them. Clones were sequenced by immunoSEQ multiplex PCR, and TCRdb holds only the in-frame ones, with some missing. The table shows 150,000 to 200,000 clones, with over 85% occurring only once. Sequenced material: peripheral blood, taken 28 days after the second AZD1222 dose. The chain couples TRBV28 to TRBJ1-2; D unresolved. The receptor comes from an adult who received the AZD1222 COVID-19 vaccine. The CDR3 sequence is CASSPGRSRTYGYTF. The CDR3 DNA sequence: TGTGCCAGCAGCCCGGGTCGGTCCCGTACCTATGGCTACACCTTC.